This note documents a single T cell receptor beta chain sequence. What it binds is not known. CDR3 length: 15 amino acids. Germline CDR1 is SGHVS and CDR2 is FNYEAQ. Trimming removed 3 bases at V and 5 bases at J, with 16 bases between. These data are taken from a study of T cell repertoires in cytomegalovirus infection. TCRdb processed the reads anew with MiXCR; each CDR3 protein has one entry. The data show 450,000 to 650,000 distinct CDR3 sequences, with 40% seen just once and about half held by the top ten. This receptor was identified in a human donor in good health (CMV status not recorded). Some clones in this sample may be carry-over from other donors' samples. J is TRBJ1-1 and V is TRBV7-6; the D gene is possibly TRBD1 (6 bases). The input for sequencing was cultured PBMCs, taken from culture after CMV antigen stimulation. The CDR3 DNA reads TGTGCCAGCAGCTTGGGGGGCTCCTTGGAGACTGAAGCTTTCTTT. Its translation is CASSLGGSLETEAFF.